The rows below give T cell receptor beta chains drawn from one sample of a study of blood T cell repertoires in COVID-19. Sequencing used immunoSEQ multiplex PCR; TCRdb keeps in-frame clones, though not all of them. Counted here are approximately 120,000 clones, about 78% occurring once; the ten biggest clones make up more than 4%. The sequencing sample was made of peripheral blood. These TCRs come from a human donor in a cohort sampled during active or convalescent COVID-19. CDR3s include the opening cysteine and the closing phenylalanine or tryptophan. The order of the fields is J gene, V gene, D gene, clone size, CDR3 protein, CDR3 DNA. The D gene is left open where the match is weak. The size of a clone is reported for some rows only, either as once, few or many, or as a class for expanded clones.

>TRBJ2-2|TRBV7-9|TRBD2|.
CASSSPRGGTGELFF
TGTGCCAGCAGCTCCCCACGGGGGGGCACCGGGGAGCTGTTTTTT
>TRBJ2-1|TRBV11-3|.|.
CASSFERGNEQFF
TGTGCCAGCAGCTTTGAGCGTGGGAATGAGCAGTTCTTC
>TRBJ2-7|TRBV4-1|TRBD2|.
CASSPLAGGSYEQYF
TGCGCCAGCAGCCCACTAGCGGGGGGGTCCTACGAGCAGTACTTC
>TRBJ1-1|TRBV4-1|TRBD1|.
CASSQPLDRGNQNTEAFF
TGCGCCAGCAGCCAACCCCTGGACAGGGGGAACCAGAACACTGAAGCTTTCTTT
>TRBJ2-3|TRBV7-2|TRBD2|.
CASSPGLGGTDTQYF
TGTGCCAGCAGCCCAGGACTAGGAGGGACAGATACGCAGTATTTT
>TRBJ2-2|TRBV12-2|.|.
CASRLIVAPGELFF
TGTGCAAGTCGCTTAATCGTTGCGCCCGGGGAGCTGTTTTTT
>TRBJ1-3|TRBV29-1|.|few
CSVVFTAGNTIYF
TGCAGCGTTGTTTTCACAGCTGGAAACACCATATATTTT
>TRBJ2-7|TRBV2|TRBD2|.
CASRGTSGSFEQYF
TGTGCCAGCAGAGGGACTAGCGGGAGTTTTGAGCAGTACTTC
>TRBJ1-4|TRBV7-2|.|.
CASSLWGELFF
TGTGCCAGCAGCTTATGGGGAGAGCTGTTTTTT
>TRBJ2-3|TRBV24-1|TRBD2|.
CATSGSGGATDTQYF
TGTGCCACCAGTGGCTCGGGGGGAGCTACAGATACGCAGTATTTT
>TRBJ1-1|TRBV19|.|.
CASSSQGYGTEAFF
TGTGCCAGTAGTTCTCAGGGGTACGGCACTGAAGCTTTCTTT
>TRBJ1-5|TRBV27|.|.
CASRSQPNQPQHF
TGTGCCAGCAGATCACAGCCCAATCAGCCCCAGCATTTT
>TRBJ1-5|TRBV9|.|.
CASSVGQRNNQPQHF
TGTGCCAGCAGCGTAGGACAGAGAAACAATCAGCCCCAGCATTTT
>TRBJ2-1|TRBV4-2|.|.
CASSQVAGQQFF
TGTGCCAGCAGCCAAGTGGCGGGACAGCAGTTCTTC
>TRBJ2-4|TRBV4-3|.|.
CASSQIGRVGPKNIQYF
TGCGCCAGCAGCCAAATTGGGCGGGTTGGGCCCAAAAACATTCAGTACTTC
>TRBJ1-2|TRBV18|TRBD1|.
CASSPGTAHLNGYTF
TGTGCCAGCTCACCAGGGACAGCACATTTAAATGGCTACACCTTC
>TRBJ1-1|TRBV9|TRBD1|.
CASSGQQGLNTEAFF
TGTGCCAGCAGCGGACAACAGGGGTTGAACACTGAAGCTTTCTTT
>TRBJ2-7|TRBV27|.|few
CASSLRGYEQYF
TGTGCCAGCAGTTTAAGGGGCTACGAGCAGTACTTC
>TRBJ2-3|TRBV5-1|TRBD1|.
CASSLGQGSSDTQYF
TGCGCCAGCAGCTTGGGACAGGGGTCCTCAGATACGCAGTATTTT
>TRBJ2-1|TRBV2|TRBD2|.
CASSDLAGGNNEQFF
TGTGCCAGCAGTGACCTAGCGGGAGGTAATAATGAGCAGTTCTTC
>TRBJ2-1|TRBV30|TRBD1|.
CAWSHGTGGYNEQFF
TGTGCCTGGAGTCACGGGACAGGGGGCTACAATGAGCAGTTCTTC
>TRBJ2-1|TRBV7-2|.|.
CASSLKRNEQFF
TGTGCCAGCAGCTTAAAGAGGAATGAGCAGTTCTTC
>TRBJ2-3|TRBV5-5|TRBD1|few
CASSPNRGPTDTQYF
TGTGCCAGCAGCCCTAACAGGGGCCCGACAGATACGCAGTATTTT
>TRBJ2-7|TRBV27|TRBD1|.
CASSHPHTGGQVGEQYF
TGTGCCAGCAGTCACCCCCATACAGGGGGACAGGTCGGGGAGCAGTACTTC
>TRBJ1-1|TRBV6-5|TRBD1|.
CASTRGPGNTEAFF
TGTGCCAGCACAAGGGGGCCTGGGAACACTGAAGCTTTCTTT
>TRBJ1-5|TRBV18|.|.
CASSPRGPYSNQPQHF
TGTGCCAGCTCACCACGAGGGCCATATAGCAATCAGCCCCAGCATTTT
>TRBJ2-7|TRBV10-3|TRBD1|once
CAISTSGTGLSYEQYF
TGTGCCATCAGTACGTCCGGGACAGGGCTCTCCTACGAGCAGTACTTC
>TRBJ1-1|TRBV5-5|.|.
CASSLAGYTEAFF
TGTGCCAGCAGCTTGGCAGGGTACACTGAAGCTTTCTTT
>TRBJ1-3|TRBV6-4|.|.
CASSVDQSPRGISGNTIYF
TGTGCCAGCAGTGTTGACCAGAGCCCAAGGGGGATTTCTGGAAACACCATATATTTT
>TRBJ2-6|TRBV2|TRBD2|.
CASCPGLAVHSGANVLTF
TGTGCCAGCTGCCCGGGACTAGCGGTTCACTCTGGGGCCAACGTCCTGACTTTC
>TRBJ2-1|TRBV5-4|.|.
CASSSTGEQFF
TGTGCCAGCAGCTCTACAGGCGAGCAGTTCTTC
>TRBJ2-1|TRBV29-1|.|many
CSVEERYNEQFF
TGCAGCGTTGAAGAGCGGTACAATGAGCAGTTCTTC
>TRBJ1-6|TRBV7-8|.|.
CASSLVRGNSYNSPLHF
TGTGCCAGCAGCTTAGTAAGGGGTAACTCCTATAATTCACCCCTCCACTTT
>TRBJ1-4|TRBV7-6|.|once
CASSPPRHLPEEEEKLFF
TGTGCCAGCAGCCCCCCTCGACACCTGCCCGAGGAGGAGGAAAAACTGTTTTTT
>TRBJ1-1|TRBV14|.|.
CASSQVTGRRTEAFF
TGTGCCAGCAGCCAAGTTACGGGGAGGCGTACTGAAGCTTTCTTT
>TRBJ2-1|TRBV29-1|.|.
CSAMTSYNEQFF
TGCAGCGCTATGACTAGCTACAATGAGCAGTTCTTC
>TRBJ1-1|TRBV6-5|.|few
CASSYSPGDTEAFF
TGTGCCAGCAGTTACTCGCCAGGGGACACTGAAGCTTTCTTT
>TRBJ1-2|TRBV28|TRBD1|.
CASSLADRTNYGYTF
TGTGCCAGCAGTTTAGCGGACAGGACTAACTATGGCTACACCTTC
>TRBJ1-1|TRBV5-1|TRBD1|.
CASSRRQGWLNTEAFF
TGCGCCAGCAGCCGGAGACAGGGGTGGTTGAACACTGAAGCTTTCTTT
>TRBJ1-1|TRBV5-1|TRBD1|.
CASGTATNTEAFF
TGCGCCAGCGGGACAGCTACTAACACTGAAGCTTTCTTT
>TRBJ1-5|TRBV11-3|TRBD1|.
CASSLPPDRGQPQHF
TGTGCCAGCAGCTTACCCCCAGACAGGGGTCAGCCCCAGCATTTT
>TRBJ2-1|TRBV19|TRBD2|.
CASPGLAGDEQFF
TGTGCCAGCCCGGGACTAGCGGGGGATGAGCAGTTCTTC
>TRBJ2-7|TRBV9|TRBD1|.
CASSHDPRDRSYEQYF
TGTGCCAGCAGTCACGACCCCCGGGACAGGAGCTACGAGCAGTACTTC
>TRBJ2-3|TRBV10-1|.|.
CASSEGLTDTQYF
TGCGCCAGCAGTGAAGGACTCACAGATACGCAGTATTTT
>TRBJ2-7|TRBV21-1|.|.
CASSKSVTGNEQYF
TGTGCCAGCAGCAAATCAGTGACAGGGAACGAGCAGTACTTC
>TRBJ1-5|TRBV19|.|.
CASNRGGGQPSNQPQHF
TGTGCCAGTAACCGAGGGGGGGGACAACCTAGCAATCAGCCCCAGCATTTT
>TRBJ2-5|TRBV5-1|.|few
CASSLASPSKETQYF
TGCGCCAGCAGCTTGGCTAGCCCATCTAAAGAGACCCAGTACTTC
>TRBJ2-5|TRBV7-9|.|.
CASTTTRDTLLWETQYF
TGTGCCAGCACTACCACACGGGACACACTACTTTGGGAGACCCAGTACTTC
>TRBJ2-5|TRBV7-7|TRBD2|.
CASSSGLATETQYF
TGTGCCAGCAGCTCCGGACTAGCCACCGAGACCCAGTACTTC
>TRBJ2-1|TRBV19|TRBD2|.
CASSIFGTIFVNEQFF
TGTGCCAGTAGTATATTCGGGACTATATTTGTTAATGAGCAGTTCTTC
>TRBJ2-7|TRBV3-1/TRBV3-2|.|.
CASSQDSTHEQYF
TGTGCCAGCAGCCAAGATAGCACGCACGAGCAGTACTTC
>TRBJ2-5|TRBV30|.|.
CAWTGSETQYF
TGTGCCTGGACAGGGTCCGAGACCCAGTACTTC
>TRBJ2-5|TRBV5-6|TRBD1|.
CASSLGQGTQYF
TGTGCCAGCAGCCTGGGACAGGGGACCCAGTACTTC
>TRBJ1-2|TRBV19|.|few
CASSMFEGNYGYTF
TGTGCCAGTAGTATGTTCGAGGGAAACTATGGCTACACCTTC
>TRBJ2-2|TRBV29-1|TRBD1|.
CSGTGGWVGELFF
TGCAGCGGGACAGGGGGCTGGGTCGGGGAGCTGTTTTTT
>TRBJ1-4|TRBV6-6|TRBD1|.
CASSRQGAGANEKLFF
TGTGCCAGCAGTCGACAGGGGGCTGGAGCTAATGAAAAACTGTTTTTT
>TRBJ1-3|TRBV2|.|.
CASKSTRVTRNTIYF
TGTGCCAGCAAATCAACCAGGGTAACCAGAAACACCATATATTTT